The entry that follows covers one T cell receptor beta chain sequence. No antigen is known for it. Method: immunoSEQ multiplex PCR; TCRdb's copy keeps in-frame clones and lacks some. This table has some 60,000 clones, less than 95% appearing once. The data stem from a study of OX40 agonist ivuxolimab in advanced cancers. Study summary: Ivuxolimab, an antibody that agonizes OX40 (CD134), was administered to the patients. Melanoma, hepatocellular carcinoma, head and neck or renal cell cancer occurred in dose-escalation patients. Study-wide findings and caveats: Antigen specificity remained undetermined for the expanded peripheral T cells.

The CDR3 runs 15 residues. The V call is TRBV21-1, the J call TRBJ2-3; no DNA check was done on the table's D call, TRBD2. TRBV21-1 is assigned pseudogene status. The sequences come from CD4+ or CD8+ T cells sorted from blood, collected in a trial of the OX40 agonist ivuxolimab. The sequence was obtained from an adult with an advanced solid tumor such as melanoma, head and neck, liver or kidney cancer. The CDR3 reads CASSLGRPSTDTQYF. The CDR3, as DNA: TGTGCCAGCAGCTTAGGGAGGCCTAGCACAGATACGCAGTATTTT.